This T cell receptor (beta chain) was recorded in a study of regulatory T cells. Study conclusions and caveats: Patient repertoires had restricted TRB V-J pairs and skewed V and J usage, most in Tregs. In CD3G-deficient patients, conventional CD4+ T cells were enriched for hydrophobic CDR3 residues at positions 6 and 7.

Primers: 52 TRBV forward and 13 TRBJ reverse. The method was immunoSEQ multiplex PCR; TCRdb's version includes in-frame clones alone and lacks a portion of them. The table includes roughly 30,000 clones, 92% detected once. In regard to this clone: No antigen is known for it.

All CD3G-deficient patients showed autoimmunity, more severe in two. At testing, patients were 2 to 39 years old, with reduced naive and increased memory T-cell proportions. Regulatory (CD25-high CD127-low) and conventional (CD25-low CD127-high) CD4+ T cells were sorted separately. Specimen: conventional CD4+ T cells sorted from blood. The source is a person aged 18-30 years with CD3G deficiency.

The CDR3, as DNA: TGTGCCAGCAGTTTTCCGAATCAGCCCCAGCATTTT. Protein product: CASSFPNQPQHF. The chain uses TRBV6-5 and TRBJ1-5, with D unresolved. V gave up 4 bases and J gave up 4 bases, with 5 bases separating them. The CDR3 is 12 amino acids. Germline V lookup: CDR1 MNHEY, CDR2 SVGAGI.